Sequencing of this TCR beta chain was carried out in a study of PD-1 blockade in classical Hodgkin lymphoma (dated by TCRdb to between 2020 and 2021). Notes on the research overall: Nivolumab dosing was 3 mg/kg intravenously every 2 weeks, continuing until either disease progression or unacceptable toxicity. A peripheral blood immune signature of response to PD-1 blockade in classical Hodgkin lymphoma was defined using TCR beta sequencing and CyTOF.

Study-level results and caveats: CD4+ but not CD8+ TCR diversity rose significantly by C4D1 (p=0.0027 vs p=0.16), most apparent in complete responders (p=0.02). Diversity was lower in patients who began nivolumab less than 1 year after ASCT, so these patients were left out of later analyses to avoid confounding by immune reconstitution. Baseline TCR diversity was reported to be lower in newly diagnosed patients than in healthy donors, and even lower in relapsed/refractory patients. Only a single clinical trial cohort was studied, and what caused the repertoire differences, possibly disease activity or prior therapy, remained undefined. Trial patients achieving complete response had baseline diversity similar to newly diagnosed patients, whereas partial responders and progressors had significantly lower diversity.

Sample time point, as interpreted from the label and publication: cycle 4 day 1 (C4D1), after 6 weeks of nivolumab. Every trial patient had relapsed after autologous stem cell transplantation, and cohorts A, B and C differed in prior brentuximab vedotin exposure. A total of under 70 patients with relapsed/refractory classical Hodgkin lymphoma made up the trial cohort, and each patient's best overall response was complete response, partial response or progressive disease. Trial patients were treated with single-agent nivolumab in the multi-cohort phase II CheckMate 205 trial. An independent review committee assessed best overall response using the 2007 International Working Group response criteria. Trial PBMCs were collected immediately before nivolumab initiation (C1D1) and during therapy at cycle 2 day 1 and cycle 4 day 1. Peripheral blood was collected in 8 mL Vacutainer Cell Preparation Tubes, from which PBMCs were isolated by centrifugation and then cryopreserved.

Genomic DNA was extracted with the Qiagen DNeasy kit from unsorted PBMCs and from negatively selected CD4+ and CD8+ fractions. Amplification of TCR beta CDR3 regions was done by immunoSEQ multiplex PCR with primers that anneal to V and J segments. A synthetic immune receptor repertoire was used to minimize amplification bias, and any remaining bias was removed computationally after sequencing. In the original analysis: Repertoire diversity was quantified as the Shannon entropy index using custom Python scripts. The unsorted, CD4+ and CD8+ repertoires were each analyzed separately, with the exception of combined analyses, where CD4+ and CD8+ sequences were merged in silico. A clone was considered expanded if an increase in frequency of at least 2-fold after treatment relative to C1D1 was found, and a pseudocount of 0.5 was applied to clones undetected at baseline. Clones with 0 or 1 copy at C1D1 were classified as singleton clones, and clones with 2 or more copies were classified as non-singleton clones. Clones expanded in unsorted samples were labelled as CD4+, CD8+ or unknown by matching protein sequences in sorted samples from the same patient. Wilcoxon tests were applied to paired samples to test diversity changes from C1D1 to C4D1. This is the immuneACCESS table as TCRdb keeps it, with only in-frame sequences that have V and J called. A part of the clones is gone; compared with another copy, unresolved V genes explain less than half, and the rest is unexplained. V and J calls and clone size follow that table, whereas D and trimming were derived from the DNA. The sample contains fewer than 100,000 clones, under 95% of them found a single time. The ten most abundant clones make up less than 2% of the sample.

With respect to this clone: Its binding antigen is unknown. There are no base qualities to consult, and no much larger clone falls within one base.

The CDR3 goes from the cysteine to the phenylalanine over 10 residues. The kept DNA is CDR3 alone, 30 bases in frame from the first base. Cut back by 8 bases and 3 bases, the V and J ends lie 2 bases apart. CDR1 and CDR2, per the germline V gene (reference sequence), are LNHDA and SQIVND. The source material was peripheral blood mononuclear cells (PBMCs), sampled before the fourth cycle of nivolumab. This clonotype originated in a human donor with classical Hodgkin lymphoma. This receptor chain uses TRBV19 and TRBJ1-3; no D gene can be assigned with confidence. In nucleotides, the sequence is TGTGCCAGTCGTGGAAACACCATATATTTT. It translates to CASRGNTIYF.